A selection of T cell receptor beta chains follows, all from one sample in a study of radiation and T cells in renal cell carcinoma. TCRdb's table, derived via immunoSEQ multiplex PCR, lists solely in-frame clones and lacks some. The sample holds fewer than 55,000 clones; about 80% are singletons and the top ten take about 30%. The sequencing used blood, collected from a patient whose treatment included radiotherapy and nephrectomy. These receptors were obtained from a woman between 70 and 85 years old with renal cell carcinoma. CDR3s include the opening cysteine and the closing phenylalanine or tryptophan. A D gene is named only where the DNA matches it firmly.

v_gene	d_gene	j_gene	CDR3aa
TRBV13	-	TRBJ1-6	CASSNGVNSPLHF
TRBV2	-	TRBJ2-3	CASSSFGGADTQYF
TRBV16	-	TRBJ1-4	CASSQSQGATNEKLFF
TRBV2	TRBD1	TRBJ1-1	CASSIQGRESEAFF
TRBV7-8	-	TRBJ2-7	CASSLDYDYEQYF
TRBV19	-	TRBJ1-1	CAVLRDNTEAFF
TRBV7-3	-	TRBJ2-3	CASSLRGDMTDTQYF
TRBV6-1	TRBD1	TRBJ1-2	CASSPQGQGYGYTF
TRBV19	-	TRBJ2-7	CASSIPSGSGHYEQYF
TRBV7-9	-	TRBJ1-4	CASSFVREKLFF
TRBV7-2	-	TRBJ1-5	CASSLKGNQPQHF
TRBV6-1	-	TRBJ1-1	CASSLTRGGKFF
TRBV19	-	TRBJ1-3	CASSVGGETSGNTIYF
TRBV4-2	-	TRBJ1-1	CASSQDLNTEAFF
TRBV5-1	-	TRBJ2-3	CASSFNRDVDTQYF
TRBV27	TRBD2	TRBJ2-1	CASSSPGIAGGGQFF
TRBV9	TRBD1	TRBJ1-3	CASSVEGTGAVGNTIYF
TRBV18	-	TRBJ2-4	CASSSGQGINIQYF
TRBV30	-	TRBJ1-3	CAWRQGGTWGNTIYF
TRBV20-1	-	TRBJ2-1	CSAREFLEQFF
TRBV10-3	TRBD1	TRBJ2-1	CAITRQGSWDYNEQFF
TRBV9	-	TRBJ2-1	CASSVGGGDYNEQFF
TRBV5-4	-	TRBJ1-2	CASSLKGGVNYGYTF
TRBV7-9	TRBD2	TRBJ2-2	CASTRPGLAGGTNTGELFF
TRBV25-1	-	TRBJ1-6	CASSEFGGYNSPLHF
TRBV13	TRBD1	TRBJ2-4	CASRAQGAGMEYF
TRBV5-6	-	TRBJ2-2	CASSLPEGGNTGELFF
TRBV6-6	-	TRBJ2-7	CASSLPGTDEQYF
TRBV5-4	-	TRBJ1-5	CASSLQGQPQHF
TRBV6-1	-	TRBJ1-1	CASTGHLAGTTEAFF
TRBV6-5	-	TRBJ1-2	CASSSQTSGYTF
TRBV4-1	-	TRBJ1-5	CASSPRDISNQPQHF
TRBV4-3	TRBD1	TRBJ1-6	CASSQDAGGGGSPLHF
TRBV21-1	-	TRBJ2-3	CASSKVEREGLDTQYF
TRBV6-5	-	TRBJ1-3	CASSLRGAGNTIYF
TRBV30	TRBD1	TRBJ1-1	CAWTSGGPREAFF
TRBV5-1	-	TRBJ1-4	CASSFTNEKLFF
TRBV5-1	TRBD2	TRBJ2-3	CASSRPGLAGGRTDTQYF
TRBV18	TRBD1	TRBJ2-7	CASSPGQGVSYEQYF
TRBV4-2	-	TRBJ2-4	CASSRAWDDSAKNIQYF